One sample yielded the 32 T cell receptor beta chains listed below, sequenced in a study of T-cell memory formation after mild COVID-19. TCRdb processed the 5' RACE reads anew with MiXCR; each CDR3 protein has one entry. The table lists some 450,000 distinct CDR3 sequences, 15% to 25% of them singletons. What was sequenced was PBMCs or a T cell subset sorted from them (not recorded which). Receptor source: an adult woman who had mild COVID-19 (a few samples of this study predate the infection). Cell type and time point are not known.

The rearrangement links TRBV4-1 to TRBJ2-1; 8 nucleotides align to TRBD2. V gave up 0 bases and J gave up 4 bases; unmatched junction bases: 5. This CDR3 region has 16 residues. CDR1 is MGHRA, CDR2 YSYEKL, per germline. In DNA, the CDR3 is TGCGCCAGCAGCCAAGAGGTTAGCGGGACTTACAATGAGCAGTTCTTC. It codes for CASSQEVSGTYNEQFF.

The rearrangement uses TRBV27 and TRBJ2-7; D uncertain. The CDR3 loop spans 14 amino acids. Germline V CDR1 and CDR2: MNHEY, SMNVEV (reference sequence). Trimming removed 3 bases at V and 0 bases at J, with 9 bases between. The CDR3 DNA reads TGTGCCAGCAGTTTCGGCGGCATCTCCTACGAGCAGTACTTC. Translating gives CASSFGGISYEQYF.

The V and J genes are TRBV6-5 and TRBJ1-2; 7 positions agree with TRBD1. This CDR3 region has 14 residues. The germline gives CDR1 MNHEY, CDR2 SVGAGI. After removal of 1 base from V and 3 bases from J, the junction contained 2 bases not matched to a gene. CDR3 in DNA: TGTGCCAGCAGTTACTTCAGGGGGGACTATGGCTACACCTTC. Encoded protein: CASSYFRGDYGYTF.

This clonotype showed up just a few times. J is TRBJ1-2 and V is TRBV27; D might be TRBD1 (6 bases). The germline V gene has CDR1 MNHEY and CDR2 SMNVEV (reference sequence). This CDR3 is built from 17 residues. V lost 4 bases to trimming and J lost 4 bases, with 22 bases between them. The CDR3 protein is CASSSALSGQRLYGYTF. CDR3 nucleotide sequence: TGTGCCAGCAGTTCGGCCCTTAGCGGACAGCGTCTCTATGGCTACACCTTC.

J is TRBJ2-1 and V is TRBV5-5; 14 bases are a match to TRBD2. Trimming took 2 bases from V and 6 from J; bases not matched to a gene: 10. This CDR3 comprises 18 residues. Germline loops: CDR1 SGHKS, CDR2 YYEKEE (reference sequence). The CDR3 is CASSFLGLAGAGSNEQFF. CDR3 nucleotide sequence: TGTGCCAGCAGCTTCCTGGGACTAGCGGGGGCAGGGAGCAATGAGCAGTTCTTC.

This clonotype was detected a few times. The chain couples TRBV7-6 to TRBJ1-5, with D uncertain. The CDR3 sequence is 13 residues long. Trimming removed 1 base from V and 7 bases from J, with 8 bases in between. Germline V gene data show CDR1 as SGHVS and CDR2 as FNYEAQ. DNA of the CDR3: TGTGCCAGCAGCTTAGTTGGCGGGCAGCCCCAGCATTTT. Its protein is CASSLVGGQPQHF.

CDR3 sequence reads: CSARKAGAYEQYF. The CDR3, as DNA: TGCAGTGCTCGAAAAGCGGGAGCCTACGAGCAGTACTTC. V gene TRBV20-1 combines with J gene TRBJ2-7; 8 nucleotides align to TRBD2. With 5 bases clipped from V and 2 bases from J, the junction kept 5 bases outside the gene matches. Germline CDR1 is DFQATT and CDR2 is SNEGSKA (reference sequence). The CDR3 length is 13 residues.

In its sample, this clonotype was seen a few times. The V and J genes are TRBV3-1 and TRBJ2-1, with 8 bases matching TRBD2. The CDR3 has 17 residues. Per the germline V gene, CDR1 is LGHDT and CDR2 is YNNKEL (reference sequence). Germline trimming cut 3 bases from V and 0 bases from J; bases unmatched to any gene: 7. This CDR3 is CASSQGGSGISYNEQFF. DNA of the CDR3: TGTGCCAGCAGCCAGGGGGGTAGCGGGATCTCCTACAATGAGCAGTTCTTC.

This clonotype has only a few counts. The chain combines TRBV6-6 with TRBJ2-7, with 8 bases fitting TRBD1. Unmatched junction bases numbered 11, after V lost 7 bases and J lost 3 bases. The germline gives CDR1 MNHNY, CDR2 SVGAGI (reference sequence). The CDR3 sequence is 15 residues long. This chain's CDR3 is CASTILPGQGYEQYF. The CDR3 nucleotides read TGTGCCAGCACCATACTTCCTGGACAGGGCTACGAGCAGTACTTC.

The chain uses TRBV7-2 and TRBJ2-7, with 7 bases aligning to TRBD2. V was pared by 1 base and J by 4 bases, with 10 bases of the junction left unmatched. This CDR3 comprises 16 residues. Germline V lookup: CDR1 SGHTA, CDR2 FQGNSA. The CDR3 nucleotides read TGTGCCAGCAGCTTAGAGCCTAGCGGAGAGTCTTACGAGCAGTACTTC. As protein: CASSLEPSGESYEQYF.

This clonotype was observed a handful of times. V is TRBV5-6 and J is TRBJ1-3; D is undetermined. Germline V lookup: CDR1 SGHDT, CDR2 YYEEEE. V was trimmed by 3 bases and J by 0 bases, leaving 4 bases between them. There are 13 residues in the CDR3. CDR3 DNA: TGTGCCAGCAGCTACACCTCTGGAAACACCATATATTTT. Protein: CASSYTSGNTIYF.

This clonotype was found a few times. The chain couples TRBV12-3 or TRBV12-4 to TRBJ2-3, with TRBD2 matching over 10 bases. The trim removed 5 bases at V and 4 bases at J, leaving 6 bases unmatched. The length of the CDR3 is 15 residues. CDR3: CASSPDGTSADTQYF. The CDR3 DNA reads as TGTGCCAGCAGTCCTGACGGGACTAGCGCAGATACGCAGTATTTT.

This sequence joins TRBV6-6 and TRBJ2-3; TRBD1 matches at 11 bases. This CDR3 is 15 amino acids long. CDR1 and CDR2 (germline): MNHNY, SVGAGI (reference sequence). Unmatched junction bases numbered 7, after V lost 7 bases and J lost 4 bases. The CDR3 is CASTIGQGAADTQYF. For the CDR3, the DNA is TGTGCCAGCACGATTGGACAGGGGGCAGCAGATACGCAGTATTTT.

The sample holds a few counts of this clonotype. This CDR3 reads CSARGQWDTEAFF. In DNA form, the CDR3 reads TGCAGTGCTAGAGGGCAGTGGGACACTGAAGCTTTCTTT. The chain couples TRBV20-1 to TRBJ1-1; D unclear. The CDR3 runs to 13 residues. The V end lost 1 base, the J end lost 3 bases, and 9 bases lay between the germline ends. Germline V gives CDR1 DFQATT, CDR2 SNEGSKA (reference sequence).

This chain connects TRBV2 to TRBJ2-2; the D gene is possibly TRBD2 (5 bases). V was pared by 4 bases and J by 2 bases, with 11 bases between. CDR3 length equals 15 residues. From germline, CDR1 is SNHLY and CDR2 FYNNEI. The CDR3 region is CASSGGLRNTGELFF. DNA for the CDR3: TGTGCCAGCAGTGGTGGACTTCGCAACACCGGGGAGCTGTTTTTT.

This clonotype was counted a few times. The gene calls are TRBV7-2 and TRBJ2-7; TRBD2 matches 10 bases. The trim removed 7 bases at V and 5 bases at J, leaving 8 bases unmatched. CDR3 length: 14 residues. Germline V gene sequence: CDR1 SGHTA, CDR2 FQGNSA. CDR3 protein: CASTRGGTSDEQYF. Here the CDR3 DNA reads TGTGCCAGCACCCGAGGAGGGACTAGCGACGAGCAGTACTTC.

The chain recombines TRBV25-1 with TRBJ2-3; D gene unclear. Germline CDR1 MGHDK, CDR2 SYGVNS. Trimming pared 1 base from V and 3 bases from J, leaving 11 bases between. The CDR3 sequence is 15 residues long. In nucleotides, the CDR3 is TGTGCCAGCAGTGAATCTAAGGCCACTACAGATACGCAGTATTTT. It yields the protein CASSESKATTDTQYF.

The chain is built from TRBV29-1 and TRBJ2-3; weak D call: TRBD2 (6 bases). The germline CDR1 and CDR2 sequences are SQVTM and ANQGSEA. The CDR3 runs 16 residues. Deletions cut 6 bases from V and 0 bases from J, with 19 bases between. The DNA of the CDR3 is TGCAGCGTCTTTGGGACTCCCAAGTCTAGCACAGATACGCAGTATTTT. Residues: CSVFGTPKSSTDTQYF.

This rearrangement joins TRBV20-1 to TRBJ2-7; TRBD1 aligns across 10 bases. Germline CDR1 DFQATT, CDR2 SNEGSKA (reference sequence). This CDR3 comprises 12 residues. The J segment lost 9 bases and the V segment lost 1 base, leaving 3 bases of the junction unmatched. CDR3 loop: CSARGDRGPQYF. The CDR3 DNA sequence: TGCAGTGCTAGAGGGGACAGGGGTCCGCAGTACTTC.

This rearrangement joins TRBV29-1 to TRBJ2-3; 9 nucleotides align to TRBD1. CDR1 and CDR2 from the germline V gene are SQVTM and ANQGSEA. CDR3 size: 14 residues. With 6 bases clipped from V and 2 bases from J, the junction kept 6 bases outside the gene matches. CDR3 in amino acids: CSVWGQGDTDTQYF. CDR3 sequence (DNA): TGCAGCGTCTGGGGACAGGGAGACACAGATACGCAGTATTTT.

The table lists this clonotype with a few counts. This chain joins TRBV4-3 and TRBJ2-1; 11 positions agree with TRBD2. The CDR3 is made up of 19 amino acids. Germline V gives CDR1 LGHNA, CDR2 YSLEER. Trimming at V came to 2 bases and at J to 8 bases, leaving 17 bases not matched to a gene. CDR3 DNA sequence: TGCGCCAGCAGCCAATCCCTCGGGGGCACTAGCGGGAGAAGCCATGAGCAGTTCTTC. Encoded protein: CASSQSLGGTSGRSHEQFF.

This clonotype was seen more than once but under ten times. The chain couples TRBV19 to TRBJ2-2, with D possibly TRBD1 on 6 matching bases. This CDR3 has 14 residues. CDR1 LNHDA and CDR2 SQIVND come from the germline V gene (reference sequence). The V end lost 5 bases, the J end lost 3 bases, and 10 bases lay between the germline ends. The DNA for the CDR3 is TGTGCCAGTAGTCTACAGGGTTACACCGGGGAGCTGTTTTTT. Translation: CASSLQGYTGELFF.

V gene TRBV12-3 or TRBV12-4 combines with J gene TRBJ1-1; possibly TRBD1 for D (6 bases). The CDR3 spans 13 residues. Trimming stripped 8 bases from V and 8 bases from J, with 18 bases between. The CDR3 sequence is CASLALSGAEAFF. The CDR3 coding sequence is TGTGCCAGCCTGGCCCTGTCGGGGGCCGAAGCTTTCTTT.

CDR3 bases: TGCGCCAGCAGCTTGGTGAGCGGGGGCTACACAGATACGCAGTATTTT. It translates to CASSLVSGGYTDTQYF. The chain couples TRBV5-1 to TRBJ2-3; TRBD2 matches 8 bases. Per germline, CDR1 SGHRS and CDR2 YFSETQ. V was clipped by 0 bases and J by 2 bases; unmatched bases: 5. This CDR3 contains 16 residues. The full variable domain, rest sourced from reference TRBV5-1 and TRBJ2-3, is KAGVTQTPRYLIKTRGQQVTLSCSPISGHRSVSWYQQTPGQGLQFLFEYFSETQRNKGNFPGRFSGRQFSNSRSEMNVSTLELGDSALYLCASSLVSGGYTDTQYFGPGTRLTVL.

V is TRBV6-1 and J is TRBJ2-7; possibly TRBD1 or TRBD2 for D (5 bases each). This CDR3 has 15 residues. Germline V CDR1 and CDR2: MNHNS, SASEGT. V shed 1 base and J shed 6 bases, with 16 bases lying between them. This CDR3 is CASSEVLGLAPEQYF. The CDR3 nucleotides read TGTGCCAGCAGTGAAGTCTTGGGGCTAGCTCCCGAGCAGTACTTC.

J is TRBJ2-1 and V is TRBV24-1; possibly TRBD1 for D (6 bases). Trimming stripped 1 base from V and 4 bases from J, with 10 bases between. Germline V lookup: CDR1 KGHDR, CDR2 SFDVKD. The CDR3 is made up of 15 amino acids. CDR3 DNA: TGTGCCACCAGTGATTTCAGGGACAATTACAATGAGCAGTTCTTC. It is translated as CATSDFRDNYNEQFF.

This clonotype has ten or more counts. The chain joins TRBV7-6 to TRBJ2-3, with 13 bases that match TRBD2. Germline V CDR1 and CDR2: SGHVS, FNYEAQ. V was clipped by 4 bases and J by 3 bases; unmatched bases: 13. This CDR3 has 19 amino acids. CDR3 amino acids: CASSYLVWTSGSSTDTQYF. The CDR3 DNA reads as TGTGCCAGCAGCTACCTGGTGTGGACTAGCGGGAGTTCAACAGATACGCAGTATTTT. Looking up the rest from reference TRBV7-6 and TRBJ2-3 gives the full variable domain: GAGVSQSPRYKVTKRGQDVALRCDPISGHVSLYWYRQALGQGPEFLTYFNYEAQQDKSGLPNDRFSAERPEGSISTLTIQRTEQRDSAMYRCASSYLVWTSGSSTDTQYFGPGTRLTVL.

This clonotype was seen only a few times. This chain links TRBV20-1 with TRBJ2-7; 11 bases are shared with TRBD2. CDR1 and CDR2 (germline): DFQATT, SNEGSKA (reference sequence). This CDR3 spans 14 amino acids. V lost 5 bases to trimming and J lost 6 bases; unmatched junction nucleotides: 9. CDR3 coding DNA: TGCAGTGCTTACCTTAGCGGGGGGGCCTCCGAGCAGTACTTC. This translates into CSAYLSGGASEQYF.

The chain couples TRBV6-2 or TRBV6-3 to TRBJ2-7; tentatively, D is TRBD2 (7 bases). There are 13 residues in the CDR3. V was shortened by 5 bases and J by 3 bases, with 11 bases between the two germline ends. Germline CDR1 is MNHEY and CDR2 is SVGEGT. The CDR3 sequence: CASSRGALYEQYF. The CDR3 bases are TGTGCCAGCAGTCGGGGGGCCCTCTACGAGCAGTACTTC.

The chain has TRBV29-1 and TRBJ2-2; a weak D match, TRBD1 (5 bases). CDR3 length: 16 residues. Trimming cost V 0 bases and J 0 bases, with 11 bases left between them. Germline assignment: CDR1 SQVTM and CDR2 ANQGSEA. The CDR3 nucleotides read TGCAGCGTTGAAGATCGCAGGGCCACGAACACCGGGGAGCTGTTTTTT. It translates to CSVEDRRATNTGELFF.

Only a few counts were recorded for this clonotype. The J gene is TRBJ2-3, the V gene TRBV4-1, with D unclear. Germline assignment: CDR1 MGHRA and CDR2 YSYEKL. The V end lost 2 bases, the J end lost 1 base, and 10 bases lay between the germline ends. The CDR3 covers 15 residues. Written as DNA, the CDR3 is TGCGCCAGCAGCCAACCTAGACGGGGCACAGATACGCAGTATTTT. As protein: CASSQPRRGTDTQYF.

The gene calls are TRBV7-3 and TRBJ2-3; no firm D call. V was shortened by 0 bases and J by 6 bases, with 7 bases between the two germline ends. Germline CDR1 is SGHTA and CDR2 is FQGTGA. The CDR3 sequence is 13 residues long. CDR3 loop: CASSLTVLDTQYF. The CDR3 DNA follows: TGTGCCAGCAGCTTAACGGTGCTGGATACGCAGTATTTT.